The entry below describes one T cell receptor beta chain. Sequenced by immunoSEQ multiplex PCR; TCRdb stores in-frame clones only, minus some. The repertoire holds hundreds of thousands of clones, with around nine tenths as singletons. CDR1 is SGHTA and CDR2 is FQGNSA in the germline V gene. Trimming took off 1 base at V and 9 bases at J, with 16 bases between the two ends. The CDR3 has 15 residues. The data were taken from a study of blood T cell repertoires in COVID-19. The chain couples TRBV7-2 to TRBJ2-1, with D maybe TRBD1 (6 bases). The origin of this receptor is a woman in her sixties or seventies who had recovered from COVID-19. Input material: peripheral blood. The CDR3 region has the DNA TGTGCCAGCAGCTTAGGGGGCCACAGGGATCTTGAGCAGTTCTTC. Its protein product is CASSLGGHRDLEQFF.